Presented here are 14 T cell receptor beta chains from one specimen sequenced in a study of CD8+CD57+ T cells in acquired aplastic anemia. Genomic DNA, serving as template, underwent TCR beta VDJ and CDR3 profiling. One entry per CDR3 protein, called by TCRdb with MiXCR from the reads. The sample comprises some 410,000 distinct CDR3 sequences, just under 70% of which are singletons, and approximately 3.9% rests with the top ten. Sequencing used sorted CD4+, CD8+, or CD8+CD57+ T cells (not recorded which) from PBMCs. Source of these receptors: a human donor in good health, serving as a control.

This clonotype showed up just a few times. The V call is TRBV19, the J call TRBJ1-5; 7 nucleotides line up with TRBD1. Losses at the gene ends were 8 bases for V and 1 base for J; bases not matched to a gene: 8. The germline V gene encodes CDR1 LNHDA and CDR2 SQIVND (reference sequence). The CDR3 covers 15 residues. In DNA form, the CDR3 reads TGTGCCAGTGTATACAGGGGAGGGAGCAATCAGCCCCAGCATTTT. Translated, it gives CASVYRGGSNQPQHF.

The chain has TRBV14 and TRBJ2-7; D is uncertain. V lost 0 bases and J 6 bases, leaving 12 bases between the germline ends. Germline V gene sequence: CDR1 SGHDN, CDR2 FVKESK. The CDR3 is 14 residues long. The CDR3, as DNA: TGTGCCAGCAGCCAAGAGGCCTGGGCGAGCGAGCAGTACTTC. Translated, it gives CASSQEAWASEQYF.

This CDR3 is CASSRHGGEPQHF. Here the CDR3 DNA reads TGTGCCAGTAGTCGGCACGGGGGTGAGCCCCAGCATTTT. This chain joins TRBV19 and TRBJ1-5, with TRBD1 as a possible D gene (5 bases). Trimming stripped 5 bases from V and 8 bases from J, with 13 bases between. From germline, CDR1 is LNHDA and CDR2 SQIVND (reference sequence). This CDR3 contains 13 residues. The variable domain in full, with the rest retrieved from reference TRBV19 and TRBJ1-5, is DGGITQSPKYLFRKEGQNVTLSCEQNLNHDAMYWYRQDPGQGLRLIYYSQIVNDFQKGDIAEGYSVSREKKESFPLTVTSAQKNPTAFYLCASSRHGGEPQHFGDGTRLSIL.

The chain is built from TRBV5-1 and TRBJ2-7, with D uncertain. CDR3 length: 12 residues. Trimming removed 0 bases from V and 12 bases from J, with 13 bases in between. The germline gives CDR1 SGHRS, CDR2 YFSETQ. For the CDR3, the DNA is TGCGCCAGCAGCTTGGCCCGTGGAACACTGTACTTC. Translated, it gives CASSLARGTLYF. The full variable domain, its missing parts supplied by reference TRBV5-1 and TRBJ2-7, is KAGVTQTPRYLIKTRGQQVTLSCSPISGHRSVSWYQQTPGQGLQFLFEYFSETQRNKGNFPGRFSGRQFSNSRSEMNVSTLELGDSALYLCASSLARGTLYFGPGTRLTVT.

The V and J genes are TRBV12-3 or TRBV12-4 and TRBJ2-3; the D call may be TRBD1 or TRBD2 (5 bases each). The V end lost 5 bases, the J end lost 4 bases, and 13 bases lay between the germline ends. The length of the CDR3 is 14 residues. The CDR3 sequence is CASSPDGAADTQYF. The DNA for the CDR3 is TGTGCCAGCAGTCCCGACGGGGCGGCAGATACGCAGTATTTT.

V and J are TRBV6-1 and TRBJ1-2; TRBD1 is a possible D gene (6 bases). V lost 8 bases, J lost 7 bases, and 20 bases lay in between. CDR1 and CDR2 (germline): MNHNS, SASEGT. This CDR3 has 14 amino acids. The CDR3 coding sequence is TGTGCCAGCCACGTCGCAGGGGAGGCTTTTGGCTACACCTTC. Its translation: CASHVAGEAFGYTF.

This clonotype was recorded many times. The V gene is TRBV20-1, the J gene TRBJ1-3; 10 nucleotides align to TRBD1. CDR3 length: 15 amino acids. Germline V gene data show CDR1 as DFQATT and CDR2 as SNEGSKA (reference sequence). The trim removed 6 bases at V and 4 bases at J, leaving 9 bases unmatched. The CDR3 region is CSAMDDRGLGNTIYF. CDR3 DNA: TGCAGTGCAATGGACGACAGGGGGCTAGGAAACACCATATATTTT.

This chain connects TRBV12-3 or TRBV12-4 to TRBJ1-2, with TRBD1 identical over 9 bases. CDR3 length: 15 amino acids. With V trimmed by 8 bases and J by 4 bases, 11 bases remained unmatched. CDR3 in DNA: TGTGCCAGCTCCTTACAGGGGGCGAGAGGCTATGGCTACACCTTC. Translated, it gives CASSLQGARGYGYTF.

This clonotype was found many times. The CDR3 loop reads CASSSVYSSSGANVLTF. DNA for the CDR3: TGTGCCAGCAGCTCCGTTTATTCTAGCTCTGGGGCCAACGTCCTGACTTTC. The chain is built from TRBV7-2 and TRBJ2-6; D uncertain. V shed 4 bases and J shed 0 bases, with 13 bases lying between them. CDR3 size: 17 residues. Germline CDR1 and CDR2: SGHTA and FQGNSA.

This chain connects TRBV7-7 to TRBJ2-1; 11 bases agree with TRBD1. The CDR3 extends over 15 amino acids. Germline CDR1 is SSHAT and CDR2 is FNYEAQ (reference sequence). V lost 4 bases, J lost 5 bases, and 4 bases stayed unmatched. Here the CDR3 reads CASSYGQGAHNEQFF. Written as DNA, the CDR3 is TGTGCCAGCAGCTATGGACAGGGGGCGCACAATGAGCAGTTCTTC.

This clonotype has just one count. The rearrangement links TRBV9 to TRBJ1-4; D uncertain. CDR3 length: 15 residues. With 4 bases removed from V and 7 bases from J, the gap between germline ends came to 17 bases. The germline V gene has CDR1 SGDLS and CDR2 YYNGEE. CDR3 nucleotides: TGTGCCAGCAGCTTGTACCTGGCAGCTATTGAAAAACTGTTTTTT. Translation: CASSLYLAAIEKLFF.

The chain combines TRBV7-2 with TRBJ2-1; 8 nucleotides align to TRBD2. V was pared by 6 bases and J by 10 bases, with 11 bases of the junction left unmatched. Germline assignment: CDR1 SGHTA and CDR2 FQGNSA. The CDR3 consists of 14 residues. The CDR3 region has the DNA TGTGCCAGCAGAAGGGCGGGGGGAAACTACGAGCAGTTCTTC. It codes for CASRRAGGNYEQFF. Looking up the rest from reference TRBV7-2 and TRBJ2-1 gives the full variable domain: GAGVSQSPSNKVTEKGKDVELRCDPISGHTALYWYRQSLGQGLEFLIYFQGNSAPDKSGLPSDRFSAERTGGSVSTLTIQRTQQEDSAVYLCASRRAGGNYEQFFGPGTRLTVL.

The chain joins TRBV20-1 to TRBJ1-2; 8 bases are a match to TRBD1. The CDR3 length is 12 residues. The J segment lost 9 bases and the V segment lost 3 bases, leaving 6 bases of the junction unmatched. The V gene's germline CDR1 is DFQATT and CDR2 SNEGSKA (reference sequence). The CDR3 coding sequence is TGCAGTGCTAGGGACAGGGAAGGTTGCTACACCTTC. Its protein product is CSARDREGCYTF.

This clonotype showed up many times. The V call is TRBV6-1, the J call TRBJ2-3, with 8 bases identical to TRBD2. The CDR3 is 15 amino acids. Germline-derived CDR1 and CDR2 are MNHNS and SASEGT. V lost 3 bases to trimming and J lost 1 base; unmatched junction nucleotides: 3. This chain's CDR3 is CASSDWRGGTDTQYF. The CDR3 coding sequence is TGTGCCAGCAGTGACTGGCGGGGGGGCACAGATACGCAGTATTTT.